One sample yielded the 26 T cell receptor beta chains listed below, sequenced in a study of CD8+ T cells in alopecia areata. cDNA reverse transcribed from extracted RNA served as the sequencing template. The method was immunoSEQ multiplex PCR; TCRdb's version includes in-frame clones alone and lacks a portion of them. Among about 64,000 clones listed, 44% were seen once. Sequenced material: NKG2D-low CD8+ T cells sorted from blood. The receptors originated from a human donor with alopecia areata.

This clone was recorded a few times. The V gene is TRBV29-1, the J gene TRBJ2-7; TRBD1 aligns across 10 bases. Per germline, CDR1 SQVTM and CDR2 ANQGSEA. This CDR3 has 13 amino acids. Trimming removed 2 bases from V and 4 bases from J; junction bases left unmatched: 2. CDR3 loop: CSVERDRGYEQYF. The CDR3 DNA reads TGCAGCGTTGAAAGGGACAGGGGATACGAGCAGTACTTC.

The V and J genes are TRBV7-9 and TRBJ2-7, with 9 bases identical to TRBD1. V dropped 4 bases and J dropped 5; count of bases not matched to a gene: 9. CDR3 length: 15 amino acids. CDR1 SEHNR and CDR2 FQNEAQ come from the germline V gene (reference sequence). This CDR3 reads CASSSGTGFSHEQYF. For the CDR3, the DNA is TGTGCCAGCAGCTCCGGGACAGGGTTTTCCCACGAGCAGTACTTC.

Here the CDR3 DNA reads TGTGCCAGCAGCTACACCTATAGCGCCCTAGGGTACGAGCAGTACTTC. This sequence encodes CASSYTYSALGYEQYF. The chain has TRBV7-2 and TRBJ2-7; a weak D match, TRBD2 (5 bases). Trimming took 4 bases from V and 4 from J, leaving 20 bases between them. Germline V lookup: CDR1 SGHTA, CDR2 FQGNSA. The length of the CDR3 is 16 residues.

This sequence joins TRBV29-1 and TRBJ2-7, with 8 nucleotides matching TRBD2. Per the germline V gene, CDR1 is SQVTM and CDR2 is ANQGSEA. V dropped 3 bases and J dropped 4; count of bases not matched to a gene: 8. CDR3 length: 14 residues. CDR3 bases: TGCAGCGTTGAGGGAGCGGGAGCGGATTACGAGCAGTACTTC. It yields the protein CSVEGAGADYEQYF.

The chain uses TRBV7-9 and TRBJ1-2; TRBD1 agrees at 9 bases. Germline V lookup: CDR1 SEHNR, CDR2 FQNEAQ (reference sequence). The trim removed 5 bases at V and 4 bases at J, leaving 8 bases unmatched. This CDR3 region has 15 residues. Written as DNA, the CDR3 is TGTGCCAGCAGCGCTACAGGGGGCCACGTCTATGGCTACACCTTC. Its protein is CASSATGGHVYGYTF.

The CDR3 DNA reads as TGTGCCAGCTCCTCGCGGGACAGGGATGTGGACTACACCTTC. Its protein is CASSSRDRDVDYTF. This chain links TRBV6-4 with TRBJ1-2, with 9 bases fitting TRBD1. This CDR3 contains 14 residues. Germline CDR1 reads MRHNA; CDR2 reads SNTAGT. V was clipped by 8 bases and J by 10 bases; unmatched bases: 14.

The rearrangement uses TRBV27 and TRBJ2-5; D call uncertain. In germline, CDR1 is MNHEY, CDR2 SMNVEV (reference sequence). CDR3 length equals 16 residues. Trimming cost V 3 bases and J 1 base, with 15 bases left between them. CDR3 protein: CASSFFSGVRQETQYF. The CDR3 DNA reads as TGTGCCAGCAGTTTTTTCTCCGGCGTACGCCAAGAGACCCAGTACTTC.

The chain has TRBV4-2 and TRBJ2-1; TRBD2 is a possible D gene (5 bases). The CDR3 is 16 amino acids. V dropped 3 bases and J dropped 0 bases, with 12 bases sitting between them. The germline gives CDR1 LGHNA, CDR2 YNFKEQ. In DNA, the CDR3 is TGTGCCAGCAGCCAGGAGCGGAGTAGCTCCTACAATGAGCAGTTCTTC. Amino acid sequence: CASSQERSSSYNEQFF.

The chain uses TRBV7-6 and TRBJ2-4, with TRBD1 matching 7 bases. This CDR3 has 15 residues. Germline assignment: CDR1 SGHVS and CDR2 FNYEAQ. With 5 bases clipped from V and 3 bases from J, the junction kept 7 bases outside the gene matches. In DNA form, the CDR3 reads TGTGCCAGCAGCGACCGACAGGGCGACAAAAACATTCAGTACTTC. Protein sequence: CASSDRQGDKNIQYF. The variable domain in full, completed from reference TRBV7-6 and TRBJ2-4, reads GAGVSQSPRYKVTKRGQDVALRCDPISGHVSLYWYRQALGQGPEFLTYFNYEAQQDKSGLPNDRFSAERPEGSISTLTIQRTEQRDSAMYRCASSDRQGDKNIQYFGAGTRLSVL.

The chain employs TRBV5-1 and TRBJ2-7, with D perhaps matching TRBD2 (5 bases). CDR1 and CDR2 (germline): SGHRS, YFSETQ. The CDR3 contains 13 residues. Between the trimmed V and J ends, which lost 3 bases and 5 bases, there was a span of 12 bases. The CDR3 spells CASSSGNSNEQYF. The CDR3 DNA reads as TGCGCCAGCAGCTCCGGGAATAGTAACGAGCAGTACTTC.

This clone was found a few times. This chain links TRBV23-1 with TRBJ2-7; no clear D. TRBV23-1 is reported as an ORF; its role is uncertain. This CDR3 spans 13 amino acids. V was shortened by 3 bases and J by 6 bases, with 12 bases between the two germline ends. The CDR3 sequence is CASSHLGVGEQYF. The DNA of the CDR3 is TGCGCCAGCAGTCATCTCGGAGTAGGCGAGCAGTACTTC.

V usage is TRBV7-8 and J usage is TRBJ2-5; no clear D. Germline CDR1 is SGHVS and CDR2 is FQNEAQ. The CDR3 is 15 amino acids. V was pared by 0 bases and J by 4 bases, with 12 bases between. For the CDR3, the DNA is TGTGCCAGCAGCTTAGCGCTATATCCAGGAGAGACCCAGTACTTC. This encodes CASSLALYPGETQYF.

V and J are TRBV25-1 and TRBJ2-5; no definite D call. V lost 1 base, J lost 5 bases, and 5 bases lay in between. The CDR3 extends over 12 amino acids. Germline values: CDR1 MGHDK, CDR2 SYGVNS. This CDR3 is CASSEFGETQYF. CDR3 DNA sequence: TGTGCCAGCAGTGAATTCGGTGAGACCCAGTACTTC.

The V gene is TRBV6-5, the J gene TRBJ2-5; D might be TRBD1 (5 bases). This CDR3 region has 13 residues. Germline CDR1 MNHEY, CDR2 SVGAGI. V was cut by 5 bases and J by 7 bases, with 14 bases left in between. As DNA, the CDR3 is TGTGCCAGCAGTGTCGGACGGCAGGGGACCCAGTACTTC. This encodes CASSVGRQGTQYF.

This clone was found a few times. The chain carries TRBV7-9 and TRBJ1-1; unclear D gene. V shed 4 bases and J shed 8 bases, with 8 bases lying between them. Germline values: CDR1 SEHNR, CDR2 FQNEAQ (reference sequence). There are 11 residues in the CDR3. The CDR3 sequence is CASSSRGEAFF. CDR3 coding DNA: TGTGCCAGCAGCTCGCGGGGAGAAGCTTTCTTT.

The chain couples TRBV28 to TRBJ2-1; D ambiguous. This CDR3 comprises 11 residues. The V gene lost 5 bases and the J gene lost 8 bases, with 7 bases spanning the gap. CDR1 and CDR2 from the germline V gene are MDHEN and SYDVKM. Here the CDR3 DNA reads TGTGCCAGCAGTCCCTCCCATGAGCAGTTCTTC. Its protein product is CASSPSHEQFF.

The chain combines TRBV5-1 with TRBJ2-3, with 8 bases fitting TRBD2. Trimming removed 4 bases from V and 4 bases from J; junction bases left unmatched: 11. The CDR3 has 16 residues. Per the germline V gene, CDR1 is SGHRS and CDR2 is YFSETQ. The CDR3 bases are TGCGCCAGCAGCCTGCTCGACGGGGGGGTCTCAGATACGCAGTATTTT. It specifies CASSLLDGGVSDTQYF.

This chain connects TRBV5-1 to TRBJ2-1; D gene ambiguous. This CDR3 comprises 16 residues. Trimming took off 4 bases at V and 9 bases at J, with 23 bases between the two ends. The germline V gene has CDR1 SGHRS and CDR2 YFSETQ. CDR3 nucleotide sequence: TGCGCCAGCAGCGAACCTCCTCGTCAGCCCTCCAGTGAGCAGTTCTTC. Its translation is CASSEPPRQPSSEQFF.

As to this clone: Just one base apart from a much larger clone, this may be a read error. V gene TRBV2 combines with J gene TRBJ2-7, with D uncertain. Germline CDR1 SNHLY, CDR2 FYNNEI. Trimming took off 6 bases at V and 0 bases at J, with 3 bases between the two ends. This CDR3 has 11 residues. In DNA form, the CDR3 reads TGTGCCAGCAGCGTCTCCTACGAGCAGTACTTC. Encoded protein: CASSVSYEQYF.

This clone is medium-sized. The V gene is TRBV4-3, the J gene TRBJ2-1; TRBD2 matches 12 bases. Germline CDR1 and CDR2: LGHNA and YSLEER. V lost 1 base to trimming and J lost 12 bases; unmatched junction nucleotides: 7. The CDR3 runs to 15 residues. The CDR3 region is CASSQAWTSGTSQFF. CDR3 bases: TGCGCCAGCAGCCAAGCCTGGACTAGCGGGACCTCGCAGTTCTTC.

Only one count was recorded for this clone. CDR3 DNA: TGTGCCAGCAGCCAAGTTGCGGACCAAACGGGCTACACCTTC. Translation gives CASSQVADQTGYTF. The gene calls are TRBV14 and TRBJ1-2; D remains unclear. Germline values: CDR1 SGHDN, CDR2 FVKESK. Trimming stripped 1 base from V and 8 bases from J, with 14 bases between. The CDR3 runs 14 residues.

This sequence joins TRBV9 and TRBJ1-5; D possibly corresponds to TRBD1 (6 bases). The CDR3 is made up of 13 amino acids. Germline V gives CDR1 SGDLS, CDR2 YYNGEE. Trimming took 4 bases from V and 6 from J, leaving 11 bases between them. CDR3 DNA sequence: TGTGCCAGCAGCCCCCAGGACAGTCAGCCCCAGCATTTT. Translating it yields CASSPQDSQPQHF.

The genes are TRBV4-3 and TRBJ2-7, with TRBD2 as a possible D gene (5 bases). This CDR3 region has 13 residues. CDR1 is LGHNA and CDR2 is YSLEER in the germline V gene. V gave up 0 bases and J gave up 7 bases, with 10 bases separating them. The CDR3 spells CASSQDPDSEQYF. CDR3 DNA: TGCGCCAGCAGCCAAGATCCGGACTCTGAGCAGTACTTC.

The rearrangement links TRBV4-3 to TRBJ2-1; D tentatively reads TRBD1 or TRBD2 (5 bases each). Germline CDR1 reads LGHNA; CDR2 reads YSLEER. The CDR3 covers 15 residues. Trimming took off 1 base at V and 8 bases at J, with 15 bases between the two ends. The DNA of the CDR3 is TGCGCCAGCAGCCAAGGCTTAAGAGGGGAAGATGAGCAGTTCTTC. Its protein is CASSQGLRGEDEQFF.

V usage is TRBV5-1 and J usage is TRBJ1-1; D is unresolved. CDR3 length: 13 residues. CDR1 and CDR2 from the germline V gene are SGHRS and YFSETQ. Trimming took off 4 bases at V and 1 base at J, with 8 bases between the two ends. CDR3 protein: CASSPWGNTEAFF. As DNA, the CDR3 is TGCGCCAGCAGCCCCTGGGGGAACACTGAAGCTTTCTTT. The full variable domain, rest sourced from reference TRBV5-1 and TRBJ1-1, is KAGVTQTPRYLIKTRGQQVTLSCSPISGHRSVSWYQQTPGQGLQFLFEYFSETQRNKGNFPGRFSGRQFSNSRSEMNVSTLELGDSALYLCASSPWGNTEAFFGQGTRLTVV.

The chain couples TRBV6-5 to TRBJ2-1; D gene uncertain. The CDR3 length is 12 residues. V was clipped by 2 bases and J by 8 bases, with 7 bases between them. Germline lookup yields CDR1 MNHEY and CDR2 SVGAGI. CDR3 loop: CASSYQGHEQFF. The CDR3 coding sequence is TGTGCCAGCAGTTACCAAGGCCATGAGCAGTTCTTC.